This T cell receptor beta chain is drawn from a study of shared clonotypes between healthy human individuals (dated by TCRdb to 2018 to 2021). Context from the whole study: The cohort comprised a couple of women and a few men aged 18 to 49 years. Between about 0.8 and 9 billion PBMCs per donor were obtained by leukapheresis. For each donor, CD4 naive and CD4 memory were each run on three plates, CD8 naive on two plates, and CD8 memory on one plate. To estimate repertoire size and how much clonotype sharing occurs between individuals, the study deeply sequenced the blood TCR repertoires of five or six healthy adults. To increase sequencing depth and limit assay-specific biases, TCR repertoire library preparation and sequencing were carried out by different laboratories using diverse techniques.

V is cut by 2 bases and J by 6 bases, and the space between the germline ends is 7 bases. From the germline V gene, CDR1 is MDHEN and CDR2 is SYDVKM. The CDR3 has 12 amino acids, counting the end cysteine and phenylalanine. Only the CDR3 portion is preserved as DNA: 36 bases, with reading frame beginning at the first base. Using the deep immunoSEQ assay, TCR CDR3 regions were amplified from genomic DNA by multiplex PCR. Extracted genomic DNA from each cell subset was spread evenly across all wells of several immunoSEQ 96-well plates, with each plate serving as a replicate. For sorted subsets, 150 to 250 ng of genomic DNA, equivalent to around 29,000 T cell genomes, went into each replicate PCR. Purified libraries were measured with a Qubit 3.0 fluorometer, size-checked on a Bioanalyzer 2100, and measured again with the KAPA Library Quantification kit. Each immunoSEQ 96-well plate was sequenced on its own single-read 150-cycle Illumina NextSeq 550 flow cell. On the study's bioinformatics: Because the immunoSEQ output included only junctional sequences and no quality scores, the filtering could not be the same as the filtering used for full-length reads. To assign V/J genes and CDR3, sequences were annotated using PyIR, a Python wrapper for IgBLAST v1.9, with IMGT germline references. Any read was removed if the V/J assignment was weak (E-value above 1e-6), the CDR3 was missing, or the read contained stop codons, out-of-frame junctions, or ambiguous translated residues. A V3J clonotype was defined by an identical inferred V gene, J gene, and CDR3 amino acid sequence. To compute the percentage overlap between repertoires, the number of shared unique clonotypes was divided by the size of the smaller repertoire. Three approaches were used to assess repertoire richness: RTK rarefaction, the Chao1 estimator, and Recon v2.1 estimates of unobserved clonotypes. Generation probabilities for all TCRbeta clonotypes obtained by the gDNA method from several donors were computed using OLGA. TCRdb took this table from immuneACCESS and kept in-frame rearrangements with V and J called. Such tables lack part of the clones; where checked against another copy, unresolved V genes explain under half of the gap, and the rest is unexplained. V, J and clone size are taken as reported in that table, and D and trimming were inferred from the DNA itself. This sample lists around 2,100,000 clones; about 94% were detected once. Around 1.2% of the sample is taken by the ten largest.

Study-wide conclusions, independent of this receptor: Pairwise subsampling indicated that sequencing depth was expected to affect the degree of clonotype sharing among donors. When a handful of donors were compared, the shared fraction of clonotypes was roughly 4.8% for naive CD4, around 3.6% for naive CD8, roughly 2.3% for memory CD4, and less than 0.45% for memory CD8. Compared with non-shared clonotypes, clonotypes shared by all four sorted-subset donors had higher generation probabilities. Rarefaction of sorted-subset datasets indicated incomplete sequencing despite the large sequencing depth. Sampling was restricted to blood, and TCR repertoires in tissues likely differ from the TCR repertoires found in blood. Naive subsets generally had larger estimated clonotype richness than memory subsets did. Because the study included a small number of donors, the genetic and exposure-history diversity represented was limited.

CD8 naive samples were obtained by positive selection for CCR7 among CD45RO-negative cells, yielding a CD45RA+CCR7+ population from which TemRA cells were excluded. Healthy HIV-negative adults with no recently reported acute infections or vaccinations were included as donors. Every donor was a Caucasian adult living in Nashville, Tennessee, USA. Blood was obtained by leukapheresis, after which PBMCs were separated by Ficoll-Histopaque density gradient centrifugation and cryopreserved in liquid nitrogen vapor phase. Analytical flow cytometry was used to check the purity and quantity of each magnetically sorted T cell population. Genomic DNA was isolated from each sorted fraction and quantified by UV absorbance on a Nanodrop 2000c. Comments on this clone: Its antigen remains unidentified. Base quality data are lacking; no much larger clone is found one base away. This same CDR3 is encoded by further DNA sequences in the sample.

Sequencing was done on a sample of naive CD8+ T cells sorted from blood. What this sample's cell subset or site label stands for: CD45RA+CCR7+. This receptor was taken from a young man in good health. The chain was built from TRBV28 and TRBJ1-1; no D gene call is confident. CDR3 region: CASSLRRAEAFF. The nucleotide sequence is given as TGTGCCAGCAGTTTACGGAGGGCTGAAGCTTTCTTT.